This T cell receptor (beta chain) derives from a study of human T cells and chemical hapten exposure. Study-level background: From small differences in pooled library volume came most of the variation in per-sample TCR yields.

Note on this clonotype: Its antigen is not known.

The time point here: healthy volunteer bleed at 6 weeks. Unfractionated whole blood served as the source for total RNA extraction. Within the library, unique molecular identifiers were attached to each individual cDNA molecule. In the authors' methods: With a range of about 23,224 to 700,000, the median per sample was about 92,000 TCRs. One entry per CDR3 protein, called by TCRdb with MiXCR from the RACE reads. These V and J calls derive from TCRdb rather than the authors' analysis. The sample has some 81,000 distinct CDR3 sequences, about 9.2% seen once. V lost 5 bases, J lost 5 bases, and 5 bases stayed unmatched. Germline lookup yields CDR1 MDHEN and CDR2 SYDVKM. The CDR3 runs to 15 residues. Whole-study results and caveats: The number of TCRs over 1 in 1000 frequency stayed unchanged after DPC.

Sequenced: whole blood. The chain links TRBV28 to TRBJ1-6; 8 bases are shared with TRBD1. The sequence was collected from a female donor in good health. Some clones in this sample may be carry-over from other donors' samples. The CDR3 loop is CASSTRQGNNSPLHF. DNA of the CDR3: TGTGCCAGCAGTACCCGACAGGGGAATAATTCACCCCTCCACTTT. Full variable domain (rest looked up from reference TRBV28 and TRBJ1-6): DVKVTQSSRYLVKRTGEKVFLECVQDMDHENMFWYRQDPGLGLRLIYFSYDVKMKEKGDIPEGYSVSREKKERFSLILESASTNQTSMYLCASSTRQGNNSPLHFGNGTRLTVT.